What follows are 13 T cell receptor beta chains derived from one specimen sequenced in a study of T cell repertoires and leukemia-associated antigens. Via MiXCR, TCRdb re-called the 5' RACE reads, giving one row per CDR3 protein. Here the sample spans over 9,000 distinct CDR3 sequences, 35% to 45% being singletons. Their recognized antigens are unknown. Material: CD3+ T cells sorted from blood and cultured. These receptor sequences come from a female donor in good health.

As for this clonotype: Here the CDR3 omits its conserved ending phenylalanine or tryptophan, so a read error is the likely source. J is TRBJ2-3 and V is TRBV10-3, with a possible D match to TRBD1 (5 bases). This CDR3 is built from 16 residues. The V end was cut by 3 bases, the J end by 8 bases, with 21 bases between. Germline values: CDR1 ENHRY, CDR2 SYGVKD. CDR3 nucleotides: TGTGCCATCAGTGAAGCGTCAGGGTTCAGGGCAGGTACGCAGTATTAT. It specifies CAISEASGFRAGTQYY.

The rearrangement uses TRBV4-2 and TRBJ1-3; D call uncertain. CDR1 LGHNA and CDR2 YNFKEQ come from the germline V gene. CDR3 length: 17 residues. Between the trimmed V and J ends, which lost 0 bases and 0 bases, there was a span of 12 bases. The CDR3 sequence is CASSQDTAWRSGNTIYF. CDR3 in DNA: TGTGCCAGCAGCCAAGATACGGCGTGGCGCTCTGGAAACACCATATATTTT.

This clonotype was seen a handful of times. This chain links TRBV13 with TRBJ2-1; 9 bases fit TRBD1. The germline CDR1 and CDR2 sequences are PRHDT and FYEKMQ (reference sequence). This CDR3 spans 14 amino acids. Trimming at V came to 4 bases and at J to 4 bases, leaving 2 bases not matched to a gene. The DNA for the CDR3 is TGTGCCAGCAGCTCCGGGACAGGGTACAATGAGCAGTTCTTC. Its protein product is CASSSGTGYNEQFF. The variable domain in full, with the rest retrieved from reference TRBV13 and TRBJ2-1, is AAGVIQSPRHLIKEKRETATLKCYPIPRHDTVYWYQQGPGQDPQFLISFYEKMQSDKGSIPDRFSAQQFSDYHSELNMSSLELGDSALYFCASSSGTGYNEQFFGPGTRLTVL.

V usage is TRBV20-1 and J usage is TRBJ2-7; D ambiguous. With 0 bases removed from V and 3 bases from J, the gap between germline ends came to 18 bases. The CDR3 contains 16 residues. Germline lookup yields CDR1 DFQATT and CDR2 SNEGSKA (reference sequence). The CDR3 coding sequence is TGCAGTGCTAGAGATCTAGGATCAGACTCCTACTACGAGCAGTACTTC. Protein sequence: CSARDLGSDSYYEQYF.

In its sample, this clonotype was seen a few times. A junction end diverges from the germline sequence, so it may reflect a read error. J is TRBJ2-7 and V is TRBV10-3; D not certain. CDR3 length: 14 amino acids. The germline CDR1 and CDR2 sequences are ENHRY and SYGVKD. DNA for the CDR3: TGCGCCATCAGTGAGTTTTCAGACCCCTACGAGCAGTACTTC. It yields the protein CAISEFSDPYEQYF.

This clonotype was recorded only once. The chain links TRBV10-3 to TRBJ2-1; perhaps TRBD2 as D (5 bases). The CDR3 consists of 13 residues. The germline V and J ends were trimmed by 8 bases and 0 bases, with 8 bases remaining between them. Germline CDR1 and CDR2: ENHRY and SYGVKD. This chain's CDR3 is CAISGNSYNEQFF. The CDR3 nucleotides read TGTGCCATCTCCGGGAACTCCTACAATGAGCAGTTCTTC.

This clonotype was found many times. The CDR3 DNA is TGTGCCAGCAGGGTAAGGCTAGCGAACCCCTACGAGCAGTACTTC. It yields the protein CASRVRLANPYEQYF. The chain employs TRBV28 and TRBJ2-7; TRBD2 is a possible D gene (6 bases). V lost 6 bases, J lost 2 bases, and 17 bases lay in between. CDR1 is MDHEN and CDR2 is SYDVKM in the germline V gene. The CDR3 has 15 residues. The full variable domain, completed using reference TRBV28 and TRBJ2-7, is DVKVTQSSRYLVKRTGEKVFLECVQDMDHENMFWYRQDPGLGLRLIYFSYDVKMKEKGDIPEGYSVSREKKERFSLILESASTNQTSMYLCASRVRLANPYEQYFGPGTRLTVT.

This clonotype was counted a single time. A much larger clone sits a single nucleotide away, making a read error possible. As the CDR3 is not closed by the conserved phenylalanine or tryptophan, this likely results from a read error. The V and J genes are TRBV19 and TRBJ1-2, with TRBD1 identical over 8 bases. The CDR3 loop spans 14 amino acids. Looked up from germline, CDR1 is LNHDA and CDR2 is SQIVND (reference sequence). V dropped 5 bases and J dropped 2; count of bases not matched to a gene: 4. DNA for the CDR3: TGTGCCAGTAGTTCTCGGACAGGGAACTATGGCTACACCTCC. Protein: CASSSRTGNYGYTS.

This clonotype was counted ten times or more. This chain uses TRBV11-2 with TRBJ2-3; D is possibly TRBD2 (6 bases). There are 15 residues in the CDR3. CDR1 and CDR2 (germline): SGHAT, FQNNGV. The V end lost 2 bases, the J end lost 3 bases, and 12 bases lay between the germline ends. The CDR3 sequence is CASSLISLATDTQYF. DNA for the CDR3: TGTGCCAGCAGCTTAATCTCGCTAGCGACAGATACGCAGTATTTT.

By its share, this clonotype is medium-sized. The V and J genes are TRBV2 and TRBJ1-6, with no clear D. Trimming left V 8 bases short and J 9 bases short, with 11 bases between. In germline, CDR1 is SNHLY, CDR2 FYNNEI. This CDR3 has 12 amino acids. Written as DNA, the CDR3 is TGTGCCAGCGGTGGTGCGTCTTCACCCCTCCACTTT. Encoded protein: CASGGASSPLHF. The variable domain in full, with the rest retrieved from reference TRBV2 and TRBJ1-6, is EPEVTQTPSHQVTQMGQEVILRCVPISNHLYFYWYRQILGQKVEFLVSFYNNEISEKSEIFDDQFSVERPDGSNFTLKIRSTKLEDSAMYFCASGGASSPLHFGNGTRLTVT.

This clonotype turned up a few times. The DNA is left out, because the CDR3 cannot be placed on it with certainty; the CDR3 is given as TCRdb lists it. This CDR3 is CASSSSSTGRNIQYF. The chain couples TRBV12-3 or TRBV12-4 to TRBJ2-4; the table's D call TRBD1 went unverified against the DNA. The CDR3 is 15 residues long, counting both termini.

This clonotype was counted many times. This sequence joins TRBV30 and TRBJ2-7; no clear D gene. Germline V CDR1 and CDR2: GTSNPN, SVGIG (reference sequence). CDR3 size: 13 residues. The germline V and J ends were trimmed by 3 bases and 5 bases, with 14 bases remaining between them. This chain's CDR3 is CAWSLRLTNEQYF. Written as DNA, the CDR3 is TGTGCCTGGAGCTTAAGACTCACCAACGAGCAGTACTTC.

Relative to its sample, this clonotype is medium-sized (0.01 to 0.1%). This rearrangement joins TRBV30 to TRBJ2-1; no reliable D call. Looked up from germline, CDR1 is GTSNPN and CDR2 is SVGIG (reference sequence). V lost 4 bases to trimming and J lost 8 bases, with 9 bases between them. The CDR3 is 11 residues long. The CDR3 reads CAWTPRYEQFF. The DNA of the CDR3 is TGTGCCTGGACCCCGAGGTATGAGCAGTTCTTC.